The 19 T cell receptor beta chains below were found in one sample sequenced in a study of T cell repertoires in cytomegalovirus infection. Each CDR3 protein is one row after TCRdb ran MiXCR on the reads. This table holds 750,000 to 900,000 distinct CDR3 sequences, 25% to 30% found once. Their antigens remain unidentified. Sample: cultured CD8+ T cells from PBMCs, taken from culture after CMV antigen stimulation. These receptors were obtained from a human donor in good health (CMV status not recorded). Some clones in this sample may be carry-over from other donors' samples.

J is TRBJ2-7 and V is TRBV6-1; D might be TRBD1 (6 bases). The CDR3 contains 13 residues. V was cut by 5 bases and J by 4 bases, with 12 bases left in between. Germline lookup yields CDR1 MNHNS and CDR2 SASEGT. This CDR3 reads CASSTRQAYEQYF. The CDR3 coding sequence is TGTGCCAGCAGTACCCGACAGGCTTACGAGCAGTACTTC.

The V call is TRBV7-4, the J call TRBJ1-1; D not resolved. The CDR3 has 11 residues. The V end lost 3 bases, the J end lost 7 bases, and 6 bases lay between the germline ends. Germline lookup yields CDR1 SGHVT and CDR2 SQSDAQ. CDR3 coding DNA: TGTGCCAGCAGCTTCCGGGTTGAAGCTTTCTTT. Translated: CASSFRVEAFF.

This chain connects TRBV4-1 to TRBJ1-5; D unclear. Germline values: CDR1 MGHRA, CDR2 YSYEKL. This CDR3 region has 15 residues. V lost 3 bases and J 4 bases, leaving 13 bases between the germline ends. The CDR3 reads CASSQDNLSNQPQHF. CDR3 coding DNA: TGCGCCAGCAGCCAGGATAATTTGAGTAATCAGCCCCAGCATTTT.

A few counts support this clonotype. The DNA for the CDR3 is TGTGCCAGCAGTTACCCGGCGGGGCGAAGGGAGGTCAATCAGCCCCAGCATTTT. Translation: CASSYPAGRREVNQPQHF. This chain links TRBV6-2 or TRBV6-3 with TRBJ1-5; a weak D match, TRBD1 (5 bases). The germline CDR1 and CDR2 sequences are MNHEY and SVGEGT. V was shortened by 2 bases and J by 3 bases, with 20 bases between the two germline ends. The CDR3 spans 18 residues.

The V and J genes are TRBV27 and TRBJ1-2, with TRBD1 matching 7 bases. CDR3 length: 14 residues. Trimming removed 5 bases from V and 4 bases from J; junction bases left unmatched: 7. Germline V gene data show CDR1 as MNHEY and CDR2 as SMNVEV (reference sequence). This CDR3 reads CASSNTQGTYGYTF. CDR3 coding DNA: TGTGCCAGCAGTAATACACAGGGGACCTATGGCTACACCTTC.

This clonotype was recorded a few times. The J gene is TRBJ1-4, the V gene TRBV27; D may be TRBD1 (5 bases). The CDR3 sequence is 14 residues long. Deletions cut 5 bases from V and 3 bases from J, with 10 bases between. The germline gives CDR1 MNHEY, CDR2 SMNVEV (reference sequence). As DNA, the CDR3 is TGTGCCAGCAGTCGAGGGGCAGCTAATGAAAAACTGTTTTTT. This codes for CASSRGAANEKLFF.

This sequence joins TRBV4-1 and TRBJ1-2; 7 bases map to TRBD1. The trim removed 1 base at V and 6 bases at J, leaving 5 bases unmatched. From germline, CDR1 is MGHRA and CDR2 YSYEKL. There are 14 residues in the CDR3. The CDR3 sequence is CASSQGQGMDGYTF. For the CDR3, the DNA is TGCGCCAGCAGCCAAGGACAGGGAATGGATGGCTACACCTTC.

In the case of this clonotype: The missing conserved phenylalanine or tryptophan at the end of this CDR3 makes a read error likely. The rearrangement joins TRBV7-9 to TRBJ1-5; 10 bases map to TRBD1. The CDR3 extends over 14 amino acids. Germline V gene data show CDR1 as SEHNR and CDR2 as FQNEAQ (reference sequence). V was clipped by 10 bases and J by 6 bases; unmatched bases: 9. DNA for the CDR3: TGTGCCAATAAAAAGGGGGACAGGGGTCAGCCCCAGCATGTT. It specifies CANKKGDRGQPQHV.

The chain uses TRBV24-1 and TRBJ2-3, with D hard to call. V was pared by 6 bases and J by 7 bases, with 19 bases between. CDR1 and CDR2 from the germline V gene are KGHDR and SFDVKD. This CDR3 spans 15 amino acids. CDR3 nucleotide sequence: TGTGCCACCAGTTTTGGTTCGGCCACCAACTATACGCAGTATTTT. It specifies CATSFGSATNYTQYF.

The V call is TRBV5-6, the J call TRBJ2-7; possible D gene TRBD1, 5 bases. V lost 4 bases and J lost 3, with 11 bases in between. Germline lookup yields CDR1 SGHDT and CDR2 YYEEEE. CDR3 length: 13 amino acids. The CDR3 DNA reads TGTGCCAGCAGCGCCCCAGGGAACTACGAGCAGTACGTC. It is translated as CASSAPGNYEQYV.

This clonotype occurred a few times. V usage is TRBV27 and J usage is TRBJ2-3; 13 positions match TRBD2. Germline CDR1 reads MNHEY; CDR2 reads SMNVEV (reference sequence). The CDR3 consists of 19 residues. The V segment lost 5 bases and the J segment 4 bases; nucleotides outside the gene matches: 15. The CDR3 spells CASSPPGLAGVIGADTQYF. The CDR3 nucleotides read TGTGCCAGCAGTCCCCCCGGACTAGCGGGGGTAATTGGTGCAGATACGCAGTATTTT.

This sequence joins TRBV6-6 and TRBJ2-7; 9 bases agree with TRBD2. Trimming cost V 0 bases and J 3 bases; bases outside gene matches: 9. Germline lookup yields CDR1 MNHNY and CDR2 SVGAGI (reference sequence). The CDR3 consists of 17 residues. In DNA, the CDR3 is TGTGCCAGCAGTTACTCGGAGCTAGCGGGGACACACTACGAGCAGTACGTC. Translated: CASSYSELAGTHYEQYV.

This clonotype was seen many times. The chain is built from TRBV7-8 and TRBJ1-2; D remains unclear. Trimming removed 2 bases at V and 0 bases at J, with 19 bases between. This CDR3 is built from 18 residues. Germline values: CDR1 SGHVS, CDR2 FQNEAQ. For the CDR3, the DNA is TGTGCCAGCAGCTTAACCCCTCGGGTGGCAGATACTAACTATGGCTACACCTTC. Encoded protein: CASSLTPRVADTNYGYTF.

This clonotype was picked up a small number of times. The CDR3 sequence is CASSPGENTEAFF. The CDR3 DNA is TGTGCCAGCAGCCCCGGGGAGAACACTGAAGCTTTCTTT. The J gene is TRBJ1-1, the V gene TRBV4-2; D is uncertain. This CDR3 comprises 13 residues. With 4 bases removed from V and 1 base from J, the gap between germline ends came to 7 bases. Germline CDR1 is LGHNA and CDR2 is YNFKEQ.

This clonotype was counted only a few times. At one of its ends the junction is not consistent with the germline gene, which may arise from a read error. The CDR3 DNA reads TGTGCTAGCAGCCGACGAGCGGGGGTTAGCACAGATACGCAGTATTTT. It specifies CASSRRAGVSTDTQYF. This sequence joins TRBV7-6 and TRBJ2-3; 8 bases agree with TRBD2. This CDR3 region has 16 residues. Per germline, CDR1 SGHVS and CDR2 FNYEAQ.

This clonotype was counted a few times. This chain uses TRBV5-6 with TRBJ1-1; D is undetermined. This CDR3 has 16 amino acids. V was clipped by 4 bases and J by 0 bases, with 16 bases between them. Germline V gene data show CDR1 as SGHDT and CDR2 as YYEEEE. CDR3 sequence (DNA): TGTGCCAGCAGCCAACGGTGGTGGGCAGTGAACACTGAAGCTTTCTTT. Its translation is CASSQRWWAVNTEAFF. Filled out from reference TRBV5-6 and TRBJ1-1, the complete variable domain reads DAGVTQSPTHLIKTRGQQVTLRCSPKSGHDTVSWYQQALGQGPQFIFQYYEEEERQRGNFPDRFSGHQFPNYSSELNVNALLLGDSALYLCASSQRWWAVNTEAFFGQGTRLTVV.

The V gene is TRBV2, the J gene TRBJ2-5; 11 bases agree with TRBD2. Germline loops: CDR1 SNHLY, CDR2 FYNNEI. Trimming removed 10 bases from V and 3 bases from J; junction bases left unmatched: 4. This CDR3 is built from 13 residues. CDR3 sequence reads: CAKTSGVEETQYF. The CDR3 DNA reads TGTGCCAAGACTAGCGGGGTTGAAGAGACCCAGTACTTC.

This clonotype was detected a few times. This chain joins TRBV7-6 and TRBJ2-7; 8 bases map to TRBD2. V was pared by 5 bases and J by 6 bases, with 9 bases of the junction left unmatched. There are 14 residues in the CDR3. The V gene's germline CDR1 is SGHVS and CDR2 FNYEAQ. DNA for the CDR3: TGTGCCAGCAGCCCCCTAGAGCGGGGGATCGAGCAGTACTTC. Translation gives CASSPLERGIEQYF.

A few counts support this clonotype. The CDR3 region is CASSSPGQGVYTIYF. The CDR3 bases are TGTGCCAGCAGCTCCCCCGGACAGGGTGTATACACCATATATTTT. V is TRBV7-9 and J is TRBJ1-3; 8 bases align to TRBD1. The germline CDR1 and CDR2 sequences are SEHNR and FQNEAQ (reference sequence). This CDR3 has 15 residues. The junction had 10 bases not matched to a gene; V was cut back by 4 bases and J by 8 bases.